The source of this T cell receptor beta chain is a study of cytomegalovirus exposure and HLA in healthy donors (dated by TCRdb to about 2017). Regarding the research as a whole: According to an earlier analysis of 587 of the donors, about 179 million T cells yielded 100 million or so unique TCR beta sequences and 276 Gb of sequence data. An early release covering more than 500 HLA-typed donors comprised about 300 gigabases of sequencing data and around 80 million unique TCR sequences. Of the roughly 400 genotyped donors, 70% to 90% were placed in the genetic ancestry cluster associated with self-reported Caucasian donors. The aim of the study was to test whether cataloging public T cell receptors could identify signatures of past pathogen exposure. The T cell repertoires of 670 or so subjects were profiled by immunosequencing and related to cytomegalovirus serostatus. Besides the first cohort of around 700 subjects, a separate validation cohort made up of 120 different subjects was used. To predict cytomegalovirus infection status, the study brought together high-throughput TCR immunosequencing, statistical association of individual TCRs with disease status, and machine learning. A later analysis re-examined previously published TCR beta repertoires from 500 to 700 donors and added high-resolution HLA genotyping to investigate patterns of TCR occurrence. Rather than drawing on any new phenotypic data, the later analysis identified candidate immune exposures from TCR beta sequences and the way those sequences occurred across donors. An earlier analysis of 500 to 750 of the donors applied high-throughput TCR beta sequencing to assess whether each TCR beta V gene segment acted as functional or pseudogenic. Donor age, sex, ethnicity and CMV serostatus were collected together with the repertoire data. Genome-wide SNP genotypes for about three fifths of the roughly 670 donors were used in a later genetic analysis, which treated that subset as a discovery cohort. Every repertoire in the discovery cohort had been generated on one and the same sequencing platform. Class I and class II HLA loci were covered by the typing at four-digit resolution. Typing coverage varied by locus: roughly 629-630 donors for A, B, C, DRB1 and DQB1; roughly 520 for DQA1; nearly 610 for DPA1; some 470 for DPB1. Roughly five DR-DQ haplotypes were handled as single units for association and clustering, since linkage in the cohort was strong. Among roughly 400 genotyped donors of the cohort, an average of roughly 230,000 unique TCR beta nucleotide sequences was sequenced per donor, of which roughly 18% were non-productive. Paper-wide results and their limitations: In a later analysis, more than 15,000 TCR beta sequences were associated with specific HLA alleles at a false discovery rate of 0.05. A total of 150 to 200 TCR beta chains were listed by the study as associated with cytomegalovirus. Because counts were too low, seventeen rarely observed V segments, including chromosome 9 orphons, were excluded from the earlier analysis of 500 to 700 of the donors. A later analysis found that TCR association rates varied across HLA loci, with DRB1 alleles showing the most associated TCRs and HLA-C alleles the fewest. In vitro tests confirmed that a few of the cytomegalovirus-associated TCR beta chains recognize cytomegalovirus antigens. A group of highly shared sequence variants was considered likely to be a technical artifact of the sequencing pipeline. In an earlier analysis of approximately 590 of the donors, most TCR beta V segments appeared in productive rearrangements about 87% or about 30% of the time, broadly matching IMGT annotations. A further reported finding was that TCR beta sequences accurately predicted the HLA-A and HLA-B alleles for most subjects in the first cohort. Because some donors lacked HLA typing at each locus, the association tests relied only on the typed subset. According to the authors, the approach could potentially be generalized to other disease states and immunological phenotypes. According to a later genetic analysis, donors in an Asian-associated ancestry cluster had fewer N-insertions in productive TCRs than the approximately 610-donor mean. Because the 87-base-pair reads could not distinguish some IMGT-functional V segments, including TRBV6-2 and TRBV6-3, those segments were excluded. The only immune exposure information available for the cohort was CMV serostatus. A later analysis reported that several top co-occurrence clusters appeared linked to parvovirus B19, influenza, CMV and Epstein-Barr virus. When HLA alleles, especially DR and DQ, strongly co-occurred, TCR associations were difficult to assign to individual alleles. Roughly uniform sequencing depth across donors was assumed in presence/absence analyses, although this assumption may not hold. Linkage disequilibrium might explain the correlated functional status among segregating V segments, but an unknown experimental factor could not be ruled out. In a later analysis, HLA-associated TCR beta chains showed more clonal expansion and lower generation probabilities than non-associated chains that were equally common. The classifier was reported to diagnose cytomegalovirus status with high specificity and sensitivity in both the original and validation cohorts. Most CMV-associated TCR beta chains appeared to be HLA-restricted in a later analysis, and the HLA associations seemed to be driven largely by CMV exposure. The cohort was sequenced for TCR beta chains only, and without alpha or paired-chain data the features that could be detected were limited. Most TCR sequences were seen in very few donors, while some public TCRs were found in many individuals. A later genetic analysis associated a missense DCLRE1C variant with V-gene and J-gene trimming of TCR beta chains, and an independent cohort replicated the association.

The cohort comprised fewer than 750 healthy bone marrow donors. Cohort members were all nominally healthy when sampled, although unrecorded immune exposures were likely present. The donor tested CMV seropositive and was one of the 289 seropositive cohort members. Every donor gave a peripheral blood sample, and the peripheral blood mononuclear cells from that sample were used for TCR beta sequencing. The Qiagen DNeasy Blood Extraction Kit was used to extract genomic DNA from the blood cell samples. Taken from the germline V gene, the CDR1 and CDR2 loops are SGHRS and YFSETQ. Trimming removed 4 bases from V and 4 bases from J; the gene matches leave 10 bases unexplained. The CDR3 runs 16 residues from the cysteine to the phenylalanine. The read is trimmed to its CDR3 DNA, 48 bases read in frame from base 1. Preparation of the library involved the immunoSEQ multiplex PCR assay. The multiplex PCR relied on a mix of 60 forward primers for TCR Vbeta segments and 13 reverse primers for TCR Jbeta segments. The CDR3 region of rearranged TCR beta genes was amplified from genomic DNA with a multiplex PCR assay. Amplified TCR beta libraries were sequenced as 87-base-pair reads on the Illumina HiSeq System. The authors' analysis ran thus. A later analysis counted some 80 million unique TCR beta chains across the 650 to 700 repertoires, and approximately 11 million of these chains were shared by at least two donors. To remove PCR and sequencing errors, raw reads were error-corrected and collapsed into unique sequences using a nearest-neighbor algorithm that merged closely related sequences. Alignment of CDR3 sequences to IMGT reference sequences was used to assign V, D and J gene segments. For a sequence to be retained, a match of at least six nucleotides to both a V gene segment and a J gene segment was required. A rearrangement was called productive if the CDR3 had no stop codons and remained in frame with V and J, and every other rearrangement was called non-productive. CDR3 was defined by IMGT convention, running from the second conserved V-encoded cysteine to the conserved J-encoded phenylalanine. In an earlier analysis of 587 of the donors, sequences lacking an unambiguous match to a single V gene segment were excluded. In an earlier analysis of about 590 of the donors, a V segment was called functional when productive rearrangements were above 56.7%, and segregating when the standard deviation between donors exceeded 5%. A statistical classification framework was built to diagnose cytomegalovirus status from the catalog of TCR beta chain sequences. V and J gene assignment, in a later analysis, came from comparing TCR nucleotide sequences with IMGT/GENE-DB human TR gene sequences. A later analysis assigned CDR3 sequences and most-parsimonious VDJ recombination scenarios with the TCRdist pipeline. In a later analysis, every TCR beta chain was defined by the combination of its CDR3 amino acid sequence and its V-gene family, and reads without a unique V-gene family were dropped. In a later analysis, nearly 600 highly shared, low-generation-probability nucleotide sequences were removed to address suspected cross-contamination and a sequencing artifact. In a later analysis, a clonal expansion index for each public chain was calculated from normalized within-repertoire ranks of inferred template counts. Generation probabilities in a later analysis came from a VDJ recombination model fitted to out-of-frame rearrangements, and those results were checked against IGoR. In a later analysis, TCR-TCR, TCR-HLA and TCR-CMV co-occurrence was scored with hypergeometric tests, and a repertoire-size bias correction was applied to TCR pairs. In a later analysis, false discovery rates were estimated by permuting HLA or CMV assignments 20 times. In a later analysis, co-occurring TCRs were grouped with DBSCAN, and TCRdist sequence similarity was added when clustering was performed within HLA-allele-positive subsets. Repertoires with fewer than 30,000 or more than 120,000 public chains, plus five repertoires with anomalous nucleotide sharing, were excluded from co-occurrence clustering. Here the immuneACCESS table is served through TCRdb, limited to in-frame sequences with V and J called. Missing clones are a known gap in these copies; in checked studies unresolved V genes cover under half, and the rest lacks a known reason. D and trimming come from the DNA, and the V and J calls and clone size come from that table. In this sample the table shows around 150,000 clones, about 75% of which occur a single time. 4.7% of the sample is taken by the ten largest.

A word on this clone: No antigen is known for it. Base qualities are not provided; no much larger clone lies one nucleotide away.

Source material: PBMCs. The source is a man younger than 35 in good health and CMV-seropositive. The chain joins TRBV5-1 to TRBJ2-3; TRBD2 agrees with 9 junctional bases. The bases read TGCGCCAGCAGCCCGGATAGAGCGGGAGGTGCAGATACGCAGTATTTT. It translates to CASSPDRAGGADTQYF. With the portions outside the CDR3 filled from the reference TRBV5-1 and TRBJ2-3 genes, the complete variable region becomes KAGVTQTPRYLIKTRGQQVTLSCSPISGHRSVSWYQQTPGQGLQFLFEYFSETQRNKGNFPGRFSGRQFSNSRSEMNVSTLELGDSALYLCASSPDRAGGADTQYFGPGTRLTVL.